This TCR beta chain appears in the sequencing data of a study of T-cell reconstitution after alpha-beta-depleted transplantation in children. Broader study findings: Newly generated T cells supplied most T-cell counts and diversity one year post-transplant. Reports say that about two months after transplant, the alpha-beta T cells came out of several hundred graft clones that had expanded.

Many counts were recorded for this clonotype. Its target is not known. The CDR3 is made up of 15 amino acids. Germline V gene sequence: CDR1 SEHNR, CDR2 FQNEAQ (reference sequence). V lost 1 base, J lost 5 bases, and 12 bases lay in between. It was with unique molecular identifiers that the TCRbeta library was prepared. MiXCR, run by TCRdb on the PCR reads, gives a single entry per CDR3 protein. This table has fewer than 550,000 distinct CDR3 sequences, over 9.5% appearing once. The chain joins TRBV7-9 to TRBJ2-1; D unclear. This sequence was found in a child aged 2-15 years with inherited bone marrow failure, due to receive a stem cell transplant. The material sequenced was PBMCs, taken before TCRalphabeta/CD19-depleted stem cell transplant. The CDR3 bases are TGTGCCAGCAGCTTAGTAGGCGGAATACACAATGAGCAGTTCTTC. It translates to CASSLVGGIHNEQFF.